These 8 T cell receptor beta chains came from one sample sequenced in a study of shared T cell receptors in the human thymus. Profiling relied on immunoSEQ multiplex PCR, and the TCRdb table lists in-frame clones only, not all of them. This sample has about 380,000 clones, with 95% found just once. Sample: thymocytes. These receptors originate from a human donor.

This clone was picked up one time. The DNA for the CDR3 is TGTGCCAGCAGTCCCCCCAGGGTTAATGAAAAACTGTTTTTT. Its protein is CASSPPRVNEKLFF. The chain joins TRBV28 to TRBJ1-4, with D possibly matching TRBD1 (5 bases). The CDR3 length is 14 residues. V lost 5 bases to trimming and J lost 4 bases, with 11 bases between them. From germline, CDR1 is MDHEN and CDR2 SYDVKM.

The chain couples TRBV6-6 to TRBJ1-2; 8 nucleotides match TRBD1. Germline CDR1 and CDR2: MNHNY and SVGAGI (reference sequence). This CDR3 has 15 amino acids. J gave up 8 bases and V 2 bases, and 10 bases lay outside the gene matches. Here the CDR3 DNA reads TGTGCCAGCAGTTACCGGGGATCGACAGGGGACGGCTACACCTTC. Its protein product is CASSYRGSTGDGYTF.

The table lists this clone with a count of one. A junction boundary mismatches the germline segment, possibly from a read error. The J gene is TRBJ2-4, the V gene TRBV27; D perhaps matches TRBD2 (5 bases). From germline, CDR1 is MNHEY and CDR2 SMNVEV (reference sequence). The CDR3 consists of 14 residues. The CDR3 region has the DNA TGTGCCAGCAGTGGGGAGACGGCCAAAAGCATTCAGTACTTC. This encodes CASSGETAKSIQYF.

The chain has TRBV19 and TRBJ2-1; no clear D. The germline gives CDR1 LNHDA, CDR2 SQIVND (reference sequence). The CDR3 has 13 amino acids. Trimming pared 3 bases from V and 6 bases from J, leaving 9 bases between. The CDR3 DNA reads as TGTGCCAGTAGTATTACCGGGTCCAATGAGCAGTTCTTC. It translates to CASSITGSNEQFF. Looking up the rest from reference TRBV19 and TRBJ2-1 gives the full variable domain: DGGITQSPKYLFRKEGQNVTLSCEQNLNHDAMYWYRQDPGQGLRLIYYSQIVNDFQKGDIAEGYSVSREKKESFPLTVTSAQKNPTAFYLCASSITGSNEQFFGPGTRLTVL.

The chain uses TRBV27 and TRBJ2-7, with D possibly matching TRBD2 (5 bases). The CDR3 loop spans 14 amino acids. The germline V gene has CDR1 MNHEY and CDR2 SMNVEV (reference sequence). Trimming shortened V by 2 bases and J by 4 bases, and 12 bases separated the two germline ends. The CDR3 reads CASSLLRSAYEQYF. The CDR3, as DNA: TGTGCCAGCAGTTTACTCCGTAGCGCGTACGAGCAGTACTTC.

This clone was seen only once. The chain combines TRBV28 with TRBJ2-7; 8 nucleotides agree with TRBD2. This CDR3 has 14 residues. Germline assignment: CDR1 MDHEN and CDR2 SYDVKM. With V trimmed by 3 bases and J by 0 bases, 1 base remained unmatched. CDR3 bases: TGTGCCAGCAGTTTTGCGGGAGGCTCCTACGAGCAGTACTTC. Translating it yields CASSFAGGSYEQYF.

This chain links TRBV19 with TRBJ2-1; the match to TRBD2 covers 7 bases. V shed 1 base and J 8 bases; nucleotides not matched to a gene: 8. The CDR3 consists of 15 residues. Germline CDR1 reads LNHDA; CDR2 reads SQIVND (reference sequence). The DNA for the CDR3 is TGTGCCAGTAGTATAGCGGGGAGGGCCGTCGATGAGCAGTTCTTC. This codes for CASSIAGRAVDEQFF.

DNA for the CDR3: TGTGCCAGCAGCCTCTTGGGGGGTAGCAATCAGCCCCAGCATTTT. It is translated as CASSLLGGSNQPQHF. The rearrangement joins TRBV6-5 to TRBJ1-5, with D possibly matching TRBD1 (5 bases). The V and J ends lost 6 bases and 0 bases respectively, with 12 bases between them. Germline CDR1 reads MNHEY; CDR2 reads SVGAGI. This CDR3 has 15 residues.